The T cell receptor beta chain under discussion was sequenced for a study of technical replicates of blood from several donors. Only in-frame clones appear in the TCRdb table, and some are missing; sequencing was by immunoSEQ multiplex PCR. The sample includes around 60,000 clones, around 88% of them seen just once. The sequence derives from a human donor in good health. Some clones in this sample may be carry-over from other donors' samples. The sequenced sample consisted of PBMCs.

CDR3 protein: CASSLSADTQYF. CDR3 nucleotides: TGTGCCAGCAGCTTATCCGCAGATACGCAGTATTTT. J is TRBJ2-3 and V is TRBV7-2; D unresolved. The CDR3 has 12 amino acids. Trimming cost V 2 bases and J 4 bases, with 4 bases left between them. Per germline, CDR1 SGHTA and CDR2 FQGNSA. The full variable domain, in which reference TRBV7-2 and TRBJ2-3 provide the parts outside the CDR3, is GAGVSQSPSNKVTEKGKDVELRCDPISGHTALYWYRQSLGQGLEFLIYFQGNSAPDKSGLPSDRFSAERTGGSVSTLTIQRTQQEDSAVYLCASSLSADTQYFGPGTRLTVL.